A selection of T cell receptor beta chains follows, all from one sample in a study of control samples from healthy donors and cancer patients. The data were produced by immunoSEQ multiplex PCR, yet TCRdb's version contains in-frame clones alone and is incomplete. The repertoire consists of roughly 90,000 clones, with more than 75% occurring once and the leading ten covering over 7.5%. The sequenced material came from blood. All receptors come from a woman aged 55-69 years in good health. Each CDR3 is given with its conserved first and last residue.

TRBV18 CASSPPGAGGPTDTQYF
TRBV28 CASSPSGTNSPLHF
TRBV7-2 CASSLRGTEGVAKNIQYF
TRBV5-4 CASSLGQTSTDTQYF
TRBV6-2/TRBV6-3 CASSYILTRPHQETQYF
TRBV5-8 CASSRGTGDTGELFF
TRBV3-1/TRBV3-2 CASSQQTSAQYF
TRBV5-1 CASSTGTGEETQYF
TRBV5-6 CASSAGGPSSYNSPLHF
TRBV28 CASRLMGQVEAFF
TRBV10-2 CASSVSSDYEQYF
TRBV19 CASGDTQYQPQHF
TRBV7-9 CASSRVLAGLIGELFF
TRBV27 CASSYLTESGANVLTF
TRBV6-2/TRBV6-3 CASSFERYTEAFF
TRBV29-1 CSAETGDRGTQYF
TRBV18 CASSTTGQGSAGFTGELFF
TRBV11-2 CASSLNRGSVETQYF
TRBV27 CANLRDSWGNEQFF
TRBV19 CASSMGGASISYGYTF
TRBV21-1 CASSKAQAVSSYNSPLHF
TRBV28 CASSFPGTSIDTQYF
TRBV4-3 CASSQVAGISSSYEQYF
TRBV16 CASSQTGTFTDTQYF
TRBV9 CASSGDRGLNTEAFF
TRBV5-1 CASSTTLREQFF
TRBV12-3/TRBV12-4 CASRLEGGELFF
TRBV10-2 CASKNSPYEQYF
TRBV5-1 CASSVAGTSGNEQFF
TRBV5-1 CASSLWRGAEAFF
TRBV19 CASSRRGLGEKLFF
TRBV27 CASSPYGQLVYSNQPQHF
TRBV2 CASRRGQLYEQYF
TRBV6-5 CASKPGRSSGNTIYF
TRBV5-4 CASSSIQTSEKLFF
TRBV19 CAVGPPQETQYF
TRBV15 CATSRDLDTGREQYF
TRBV5-6 CASRVDRGTYNSPLHF
TRBV7-9 CASRGEGGSTDTQYF
TRBV4-1 CASSLGLGATAGSYEQYF
TRBV3-1/TRBV3-2 CASSSRNRGRLYEQYF
TRBV5-6 CASSLAMHSNQPQHF
TRBV18 CASSPPSSGKYEQYF
TRBV4-2 CASSQDLGKGNTIYF
TRBV7-6 CASSLEISTSGGYNEQFF
TRBV29-1 CSVETGGAGQPQHF
TRBV7-2 CASSLGGGGPQPQHF
TRBV20-1 CSAMGLAGVYF
TRBV6-4 CASSDVGVSGNTIYF
TRBV6-1 CASSESNTRTDTQYF
TRBV18 CASSPSGGAYNSPLHF
TRBV10-1 CASSEGPSYEQYF
TRBV6-5 CASSIRDTRTDTQYF
TRBV10-3 CAEGDRVSYEQYF